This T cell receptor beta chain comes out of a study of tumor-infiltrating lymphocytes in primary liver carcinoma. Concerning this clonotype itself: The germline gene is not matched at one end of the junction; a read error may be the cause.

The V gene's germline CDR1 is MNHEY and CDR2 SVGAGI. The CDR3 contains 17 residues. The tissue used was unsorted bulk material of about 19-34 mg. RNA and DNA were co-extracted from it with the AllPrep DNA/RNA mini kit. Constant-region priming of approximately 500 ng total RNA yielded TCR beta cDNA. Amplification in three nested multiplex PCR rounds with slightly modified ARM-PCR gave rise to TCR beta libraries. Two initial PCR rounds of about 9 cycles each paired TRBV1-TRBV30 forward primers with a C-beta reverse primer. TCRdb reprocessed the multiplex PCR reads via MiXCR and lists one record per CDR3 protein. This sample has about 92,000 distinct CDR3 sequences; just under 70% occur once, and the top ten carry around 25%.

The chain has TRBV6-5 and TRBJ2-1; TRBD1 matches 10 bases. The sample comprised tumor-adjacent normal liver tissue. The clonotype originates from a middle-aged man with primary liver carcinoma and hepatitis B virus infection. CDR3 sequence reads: CASSYSLPGQGLNELFF. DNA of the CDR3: TGTGCCAGCAGTTACTCTCTCCCGGGACAGGGGTTGAATGAGCTGTTCTTC.